This entry concerns a single T cell receptor (beta chain). TCRdb keeps only in-frame clones here, not all; method: immunoSEQ multiplex PCR. This table holds approximately 530,000 clones, roughly 95% found once. Germline CDR1 is MNHNS and CDR2 is SASEGT. The CDR3 extends over 14 amino acids. V lost 7 bases, J lost 6 bases, and 19 bases lay in between. Splitting of CD4+ cells produced CD45RA+ naive and CD45RA-negative memory subsets. This sample stems from a study of shared clonotypes between healthy human individuals. Material: naive CD4+ T cells sorted from blood. Noted subset: CD45RA+ positively selected. This receptor was taken from a woman aged 25-40 years in good health. This chain links TRBV6-1 with TRBJ2-7; either TRBD1 or TRBD2 may supply D (5 bases each). CDR3 DNA: TGTGCCAGCATTCCTTCCGGGACCCACACCGAGCAGTACTTC. Translated, it gives CASIPSGTHTEQYF.